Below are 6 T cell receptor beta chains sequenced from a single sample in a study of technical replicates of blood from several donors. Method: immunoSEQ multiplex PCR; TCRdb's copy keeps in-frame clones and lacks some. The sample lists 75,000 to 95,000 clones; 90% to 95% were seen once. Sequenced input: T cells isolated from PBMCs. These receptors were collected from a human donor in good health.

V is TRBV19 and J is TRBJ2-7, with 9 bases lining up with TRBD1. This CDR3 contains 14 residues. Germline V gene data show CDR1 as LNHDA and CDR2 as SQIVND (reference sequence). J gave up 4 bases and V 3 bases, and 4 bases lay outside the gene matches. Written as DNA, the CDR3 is TGTGCCAGTAGTATCAGGACAGGGGATTACGAGCAGTACTTC. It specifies CASSIRTGDYEQYF.

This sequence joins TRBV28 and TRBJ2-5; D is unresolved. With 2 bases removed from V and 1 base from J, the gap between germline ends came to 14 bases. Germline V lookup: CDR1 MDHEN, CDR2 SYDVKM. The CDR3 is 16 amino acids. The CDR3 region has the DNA TGTGCCAGCAGTTTAATTGGTGCGGCCGGCCAAGAGACCCAGTACTTC. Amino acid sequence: CASSLIGAAGQETQYF.

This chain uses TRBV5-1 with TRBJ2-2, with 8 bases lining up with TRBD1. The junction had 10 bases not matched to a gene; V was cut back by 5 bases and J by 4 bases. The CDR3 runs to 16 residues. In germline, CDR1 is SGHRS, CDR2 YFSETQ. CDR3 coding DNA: TGCGCCAGCAGATATGGGACAGGCGAGGCCACCGGGGAGCTGTTTTTT. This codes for CASRYGTGEATGELFF.

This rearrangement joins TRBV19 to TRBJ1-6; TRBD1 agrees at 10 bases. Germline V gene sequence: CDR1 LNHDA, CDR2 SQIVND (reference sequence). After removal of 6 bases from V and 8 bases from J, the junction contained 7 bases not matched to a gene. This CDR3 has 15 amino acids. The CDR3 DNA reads TGTGCCAGTAGGCGCGACAGGGGGCAGGATTCACCCCTCCACTTT. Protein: CASRRDRGQDSPLHF.

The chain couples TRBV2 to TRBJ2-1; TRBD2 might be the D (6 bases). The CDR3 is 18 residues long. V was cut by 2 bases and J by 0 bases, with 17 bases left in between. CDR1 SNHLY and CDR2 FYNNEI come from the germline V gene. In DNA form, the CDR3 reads TGTGCCAGCAGTGAACCCGCGGGGTTCGGGAGCTCCTACAATGAGCAGTTCTTC. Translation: CASSEPAGFGSSYNEQFF.

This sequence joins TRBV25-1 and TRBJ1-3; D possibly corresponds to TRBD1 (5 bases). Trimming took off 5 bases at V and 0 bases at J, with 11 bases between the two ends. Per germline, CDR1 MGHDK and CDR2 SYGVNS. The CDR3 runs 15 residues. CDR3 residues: CASSQQAYSGNTIYF. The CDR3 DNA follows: TGTGCCAGCAGTCAACAGGCTTACTCTGGAAACACCATATATTTT.